This paragraph reports one T cell receptor (beta chain). These data belong to a study of blood T cell repertoires in COVID-19. Germline assignment: CDR1 SGHRS and CDR2 YFSETQ. The CDR3 runs to 14 residues. Trimming pared 0 bases from V and 2 bases from J, leaving 8 bases between. TCRdb's copy holds only in-frame clones and misses some; the assay was immunoSEQ multiplex PCR. The table includes hundreds of thousands of clones, roughly four fifths detected once. The TCR comes from an elderly woman with acute or convalescent COVID-19. The V gene is TRBV5-1, the J gene TRBJ1-2; D is unclear. Sequencing was done on a sample of peripheral blood. The CDR3 spells CASSLARENYGYTF. The DNA of the CDR3 is TGCGCCAGCAGCTTGGCCCGGGAAAACTATGGCTACACCTTC.